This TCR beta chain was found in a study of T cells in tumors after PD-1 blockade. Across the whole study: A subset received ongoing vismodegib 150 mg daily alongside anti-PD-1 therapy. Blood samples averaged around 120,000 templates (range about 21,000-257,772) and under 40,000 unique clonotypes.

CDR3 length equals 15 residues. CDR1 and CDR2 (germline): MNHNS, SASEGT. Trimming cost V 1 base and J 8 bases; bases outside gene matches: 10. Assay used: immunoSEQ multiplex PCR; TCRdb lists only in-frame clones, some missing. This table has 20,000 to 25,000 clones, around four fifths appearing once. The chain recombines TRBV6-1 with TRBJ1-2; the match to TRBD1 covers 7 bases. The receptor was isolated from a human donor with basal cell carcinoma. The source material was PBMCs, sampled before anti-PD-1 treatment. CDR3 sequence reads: CASSEERDSQAGYTF. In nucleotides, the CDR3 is TGTGCCAGCAGTGAAGAAAGGGACAGCCAGGCGGGCTACACCTTC.